One and the same sample provided the 29 T cell receptor beta chains below, sequenced in a study of shared clonotypes between healthy human individuals. Selected positively for CCR7 and CD45RO-negative, naive CD8 cells excluded terminally differentiated effector memory CD45RA+ cells. The repertoire was sequenced with immunoSEQ multiplex PCR; TCRdb's copy has only in-frame clones and lacks some. The data hold some 800,000 clones, with around 92% observed a single time. The sequenced sample consisted of naive CD8+ T cells sorted from blood. These receptors came from a man under 40 in good health.

On this clone itself: The identical CDR3 is also encoded by other nucleotide sequences in the sample. The chain uses TRBV7-9 and TRBJ2-1; no clear D gene. V lost 0 bases and J 1 base, leaving 4 bases between the germline ends. CDR1 SEHNR and CDR2 FQNEAQ come from the germline V gene (reference sequence). The CDR3 length is 14 residues. DNA of the CDR3: TGTGCCAGCAGCTTAGCGGGATCCTACAATGAGCAGTTCTTC. The encoded protein is CASSLAGSYNEQFF.

In this sample, this clone turned up a few times. The chain carries TRBV29-1 and TRBJ1-2; D is ambiguous. The CDR3 totals 12 residues. V lost 0 bases to trimming and J lost 4 bases, with 6 bases between them. Germline-derived CDR1 and CDR2 are SQVTM and ANQGSEA. The CDR3 region is CSVEDRPYGYTF. The CDR3 DNA follows: TGCAGCGTTGAAGACAGACCCTATGGCTACACCTTC.

This chain uses TRBV19 with TRBJ2-7; the match to TRBD1 covers 7 bases. The trim removed 1 base at V and 1 base at J, leaving 4 bases unmatched. The CDR3 loop spans 15 amino acids. Germline-derived CDR1 and CDR2 are LNHDA and SQIVND (reference sequence). This chain's CDR3 is CASSIAGDSSYEQYF. Written as DNA, the CDR3 is TGTGCCAGTAGTATAGCTGGGGACAGTTCCTACGAGCAGTACTTC.

The chain links TRBV2 to TRBJ1-2; unclear D gene. CDR3 length: 12 residues. Germline V gene lookup returns CDR1 SNHLY and CDR2 FYNNEI. Trimming removed 6 bases from V and 3 bases from J, with 8 bases in between. CDR3 bases: TGTGCCAGCAGACCTCTTTACTATGGCTACACCTTC. Translation gives CASRPLYYGYTF. Based on the CDR3 plus reference TRBV2 and TRBJ1-2, the full variable domain is EPEVTQTPSHQVTQMGQEVILRCVPISNHLYFYWYRQILGQKVEFLVSFYNNEISEKSEIFDDQFSVERPDGSNFTLKIRSTKLEDSAMYFCASRPLYYGYTFGSGTRLTVV.

The chain has TRBV7-6 and TRBJ1-5; the D gene is possibly TRBD1 (6 bases). The ends were cut back, 2 bases at V and 4 bases at J, with 15 bases in the middle. The CDR3 length is 16 residues. From germline, CDR1 is SGHVS and CDR2 FNYEAQ. DNA for the CDR3: TGTGCCAGCAGCTTACGGGCAGGGGACATGAATCAGCCCCAGCATTTT. Translating it yields CASSLRAGDMNQPQHF.

V gene TRBV7-9 combines with J gene TRBJ2-7, with unresolved D. Trimming left V 3 bases short and J 4 bases short, with 7 bases between. This CDR3 has 12 amino acids. Germline loops: CDR1 SEHNR, CDR2 FQNEAQ (reference sequence). The CDR3: CASSFHGYEQYF. The CDR3, as DNA: TGTGCCAGCAGCTTTCACGGGTACGAGCAGTACTTC.

This chain joins TRBV7-9 and TRBJ2-1; D is unclear. CDR1 and CDR2 (germline): SEHNR, FQNEAQ (reference sequence). The CDR3 is made up of 12 amino acids. Trimming pared 2 bases from V and 5 bases from J, leaving 4 bases between. CDR3: CASSLLDNEQFF. The DNA for the CDR3 is TGTGCCAGCAGCTTACTCGACAATGAGCAGTTCTTC.

Of note for this clone: The sample carries other DNA sequences with the same CDR3. The rearrangement uses TRBV7-9 and TRBJ2-5; TRBD2 aligns across 7 bases. The germline CDR1 and CDR2 sequences are SEHNR and FQNEAQ (reference sequence). The V and J ends lost 5 bases and 5 bases, in that order; junction bases with no gene match: 2. This CDR3 contains 12 residues. CDR3 in DNA: TGTGCCAGCAGCGGGGGAGGGGAGACCCAGTACTTC. This encodes CASSGGGETQYF.

V is TRBV5-1 and J is TRBJ2-1, with 12 nucleotides matching TRBD1. The CDR3 contains 14 residues. V lost 3 bases, J lost 9 bases, and 4 bases stayed unmatched. Germline CDR1 reads SGHRS; CDR2 reads YFSETQ. The CDR3 is CASSWGQGASEQFF. In DNA, the CDR3 is TGCGCCAGCAGCTGGGGACAGGGGGCGAGTGAGCAGTTCTTC.

This sequence joins TRBV29-1 and TRBJ2-5; 7 positions agree with TRBD1. V lost 4 bases and J lost 5; bases outside the gene matches: 16. The CDR3 is 16 amino acids. Germline assignment: CDR1 SQVTM and CDR2 ANQGSEA. Here the CDR3 reads CSVGALSGQPGETQYF. DNA of the CDR3: TGCAGCGTTGGCGCACTGTCGGGACAGCCTGGGGAGACCCAGTACTTC.

The chain combines TRBV6-1 with TRBJ2-1, with 8 bases that match TRBD2. This CDR3 region has 16 residues. In germline, CDR1 is MNHNS, CDR2 SASEGT. J was trimmed by 7 bases and V by 3 bases; bases with no gene match: 11. The CDR3 spells CASSEISGETSNEQFF. The CDR3 DNA follows: TGTGCCAGCAGTGAGATTAGCGGGGAAACGTCGAATGAGCAGTTCTTC.

This chain connects TRBV18 to TRBJ2-7; unclear D gene. With 6 bases removed from V and 0 bases from J, the gap between germline ends came to 15 bases. Germline V gene data show CDR1 as KGHSH and CDR2 as LQKENI. The CDR3 covers 15 residues. The DNA of the CDR3 is TGTGCCAGCTCGCCATCGACTTTCTACTCCTACGAGCAGTACTTC. It translates to CASSPSTFYSYEQYF.

Turning to this clone: Other DNA sequences in this sample translate to the same CDR3. V gene TRBV14 combines with J gene TRBJ2-7; D is unresolved. The CDR3 covers 12 residues. CDR1 SGHDN and CDR2 FVKESK come from the germline V gene. V lost 4 bases to trimming and J lost 4 bases, with 8 bases between them. The CDR3 DNA sequence: TGTGCCAGCAGCCCCCAAGGATACGAGCAGTACTTC. Amino acid sequence: CASSPQGYEQYF.

V and J are TRBV19 and TRBJ2-1; TRBD2 aligns across 13 bases. CDR3 length equals 16 residues. Germline V lookup: CDR1 LNHDA, CDR2 SQIVND (reference sequence). The trim removed 2 bases at V and 4 bases at J, leaving 2 bases unmatched. DNA of the CDR3: TGTGCCAGTAGTATACTACTAGCGGGAGGGTACAATGAGCAGTTCTTC. As protein: CASSILLAGGYNEQFF.

This rearrangement joins TRBV4-1 to TRBJ2-7; 7 bases map to TRBD1. Germline trimming cut 4 bases from V and 4 bases from J; bases unmatched to any gene: 7. From germline, CDR1 is MGHRA and CDR2 YSYEKL. CDR3 length: 14 amino acids. This CDR3 is CASSLRQGIYEQYF. The CDR3 region has the DNA TGCGCCAGCAGCCTACGACAGGGTATTTACGAGCAGTACTTC.

The chain has TRBV27 and TRBJ2-3; 13 bases are shared with TRBD2. CDR1 MNHEY and CDR2 SMNVEV come from the germline V gene (reference sequence). Unmatched junction bases numbered 5, after V lost 5 bases and J lost 3 bases. The CDR3 contains 16 residues. The CDR3 nucleotides read TGTGCCAGCAGTCTACGGACTAGCGGGAGAACAGATACGCAGTATTTT. This translates into CASSLRTSGRTDTQYF.

The genes are TRBV6-6 and TRBJ2-1; 8 bases match TRBD1. Per germline, CDR1 MNHNY and CDR2 SVGAGI (reference sequence). Trimming took 2 bases from V and 6 from J; bases not matched to a gene: 9. The CDR3 is made up of 16 amino acids. CDR3 nucleotide sequence: TGTGCCAGCAGTTACCCGGACAGGGAGAGAAGCAATGAGCAGTTCTTC. This sequence encodes CASSYPDRERSNEQFF.

This chain connects TRBV27 to TRBJ2-5; no definite D call. The germline V gene encodes CDR1 MNHEY and CDR2 SMNVEV (reference sequence). The CDR3 is 14 residues long. V was clipped by 2 bases and J by 4 bases, with 11 bases between them. The CDR3 DNA sequence: TGTGCCAGCAGTTTACTTTCCAGCGTAGAGACCCAGTACTTC. Translated: CASSLLSSVETQYF.

CDR3 DNA: TGTGCCAGCAGCCCTAGTAGTGACTACGAGCAGTACTTC. It encodes CASSPSSDYEQYF. The gene calls are TRBV28 and TRBJ2-7; D gene uncertain. The germline V gene encodes CDR1 MDHEN and CDR2 SYDVKM. Trimming pared 6 bases from V and 3 bases from J, leaving 12 bases between. CDR3 length: 13 residues.

This rearrangement joins TRBV7-9 to TRBJ1-5; tentatively, D is TRBD1 (5 bases). V was pared by 0 bases and J by 2 bases, with 11 bases between. Germline V gene data show CDR1 as SEHNR and CDR2 as FQNEAQ (reference sequence). This CDR3 contains 16 residues. CDR3 amino acids: CASSLAGEQGNQPQHF. DNA for the CDR3: TGTGCCAGCAGCTTAGCGGGCGAACAGGGCAATCAGCCCCAGCATTTT.

The gene calls are TRBV7-9 and TRBJ2-1; D is unresolved. The V and J ends lost 3 bases and 4 bases respectively, with 7 bases between them. The V gene's germline CDR1 is SEHNR and CDR2 FQNEAQ (reference sequence). CDR3 length: 13 residues. The CDR3, as DNA: TGTGCCAGCAGCTTTGACCAATACAATGAGCAGTTCTTC. Protein sequence: CASSFDQYNEQFF.

This rearrangement joins TRBV15 to TRBJ1-2; the D gene is possibly TRBD1 (6 bases). The CDR3 spans 16 residues. The V end was cut by 5 bases, the J end by 3 bases, with 19 bases between. Germline V gives CDR1 LNHNV, CDR2 YYDKDF (reference sequence). CDR3 DNA: TGTGCCACCAGCCCAATACAGGGTAGATTCGACTATGGCTACACCTTC. This codes for CATSPIQGRFDYGYTF.

V usage is TRBV27 and J usage is TRBJ2-7; TRBD2 is a possible D gene (5 bases). This CDR3 region has 14 residues. The V end lost 6 bases, the J end lost 7 bases, and 19 bases lay between the germline ends. Germline CDR1 and CDR2: MNHEY and SMNVEV (reference sequence). This CDR3 reads CASSPRGPFGEQYF. The CDR3 DNA sequence: TGTGCCAGCAGCCCGCGCGGGCCTTTTGGGGAGCAGTACTTC.

This chain connects TRBV5-4 to TRBJ1-1, with TRBD1 identical over 7 bases. V was clipped by 2 bases and J by 1 base; unmatched bases: 5. The CDR3 loop spans 15 amino acids. CDR1 SGHNT and CDR2 YYREEE come from the germline V gene (reference sequence). This CDR3 is CASSFWTGGNTEAFF. CDR3 in DNA: TGTGCCAGCAGCTTCTGGACAGGCGGGAACACTGAAGCTTTCTTT.

The V and J genes are TRBV27 and TRBJ1-2; D remains ambiguous. Germline V gene lookup returns CDR1 MNHEY and CDR2 SMNVEV (reference sequence). The CDR3 has 13 amino acids. The germline V and J ends were trimmed by 4 bases and 0 bases, with 6 bases remaining between them. CDR3 protein: CASSSGANYGYTF. In DNA, the CDR3 is TGTGCCAGCAGTTCCGGGGCTAACTATGGCTACACCTTC.

V gene TRBV13 combines with J gene TRBJ2-7; 8 positions match TRBD1. Germline assignment: CDR1 PRHDT and CDR2 FYEKMQ (reference sequence). This CDR3 is 14 amino acids long. The V and J ends lost 3 bases and 2 bases, in that order; junction bases with no gene match: 3. The CDR3, as DNA: TGTGCCAGCAGCTTGGGACAGGCTGCCTACGAGCAGTACTTC. This gives the protein CASSLGQAAYEQYF.

This clone was counted a few times. This chain connects TRBV5-1 to TRBJ1-2, with TRBD1 identical over 9 bases. The junction had 5 bases not matched to a gene; V was cut back by 4 bases and J by 4 bases. The CDR3 is 14 residues long. Looked up from germline, CDR1 is SGHRS and CDR2 is YFSETQ. The CDR3 bases are TGCGCCAGCAGCGGGGGACAGGGCTCCTATGGCTACACCTTC. Translated: CASSGGQGSYGYTF.

This clone appeared once. This chain links TRBV5-6 with TRBJ1-1; maybe TRBD1 (6 bases). The germline V gene encodes CDR1 SGHDT and CDR2 YYEEEE. The CDR3 covers 14 residues. V shed 2 bases and J shed 4 bases, with 12 bases lying between them. The CDR3 DNA reads TGTGCCAGCAGCTTCGGGGGCGCGGGCACTGAAGCTTTCTTT. This translates into CASSFGGAGTEAFF.

The CDR3: CASTSVGMNTEAFF. CDR3 in DNA: TGTGCCAGCACGTCCGTTGGGATGAACACTGAAGCTTTCTTT. V is TRBV6-5 and J is TRBJ1-1; no definite D call. In germline, CDR1 is MNHEY, CDR2 SVGAGI. V was cut by 7 bases and J by 0 bases, with 12 bases left in between. The CDR3 length is 14 residues.